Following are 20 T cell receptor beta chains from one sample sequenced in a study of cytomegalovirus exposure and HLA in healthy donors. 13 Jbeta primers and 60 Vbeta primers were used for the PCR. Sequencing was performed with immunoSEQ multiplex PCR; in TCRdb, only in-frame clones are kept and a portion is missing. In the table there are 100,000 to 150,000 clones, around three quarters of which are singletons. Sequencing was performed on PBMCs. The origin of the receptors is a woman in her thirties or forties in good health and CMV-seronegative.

In DNA form, the CDR3 reads TGTGCCAGTAGTCACAGGGGTGATGAGCAGTTCTTC. The encoded protein is CASSHRGDEQFF. The rearrangement uses TRBV19 and TRBJ2-1, with TRBD1 matching over 7 bases. The CDR3 totals 12 residues. Germline values: CDR1 LNHDA, CDR2 SQIVND (reference sequence). V gave up 5 bases and J gave up 8 bases; unmatched junction bases: 3.

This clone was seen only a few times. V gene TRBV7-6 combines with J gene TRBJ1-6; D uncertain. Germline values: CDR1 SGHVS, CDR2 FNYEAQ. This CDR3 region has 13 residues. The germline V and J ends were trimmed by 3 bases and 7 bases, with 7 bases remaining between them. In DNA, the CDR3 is TGTGCCAGCAGCTTCCAGGTCAATTCACCCCTCCACTTT. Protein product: CASSFQVNSPLHF.

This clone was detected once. For the CDR3, the DNA is TGTGCCAGCAGGCTAGGGAGCTCCTATAATTCACCCCTCCACTTT. Amino acid sequence: CASRLGSSYNSPLHF. The genes are TRBV28 and TRBJ1-6, with unresolved D. This CDR3 spans 15 amino acids. Trimming pared 6 bases from V and 0 bases from J, leaving 9 bases between. Germline V CDR1 and CDR2: MDHEN, SYDVKM.

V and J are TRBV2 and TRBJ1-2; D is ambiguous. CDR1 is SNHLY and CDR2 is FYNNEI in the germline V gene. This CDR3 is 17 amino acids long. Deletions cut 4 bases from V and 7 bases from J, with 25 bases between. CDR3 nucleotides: TGTGCCAGCAGTGGAGGAACCAGATCGGGTAACTATGGTGGCTACACCTTC. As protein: CASSGGTRSGNYGGYTF. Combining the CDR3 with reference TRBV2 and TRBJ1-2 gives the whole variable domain EPEVTQTPSHQVTQMGQEVILRCVPISNHLYFYWYRQILGQKVEFLVSFYNNEISEKSEIFDDQFSVERPDGSNFTLKIRSTKLEDSAMYFCASSGGTRSGNYGGYTFGSGTRLTVV.

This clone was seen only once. The CDR3 reads CASSVSEGAQYF. The CDR3 DNA reads as TGTGCCAGCAGTGTATCTGAAGGGGCCCAGTACTTC. V usage is TRBV25-1 and J usage is TRBJ2-5, with a weak D call TRBD1 (5 bases). The CDR3 has 12 amino acids. Germline V gene lookup returns CDR1 MGHDK and CDR2 SYGVNS. With 4 bases removed from V and 9 bases from J, the gap between germline ends came to 12 bases.

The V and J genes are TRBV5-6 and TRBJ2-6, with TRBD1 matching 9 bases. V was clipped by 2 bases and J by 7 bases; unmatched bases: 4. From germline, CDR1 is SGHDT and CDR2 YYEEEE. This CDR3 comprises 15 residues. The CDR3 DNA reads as TGTGCCAGCAGCTTCGGGACAGGGTTTGCCAACGTCCTGACTTTC. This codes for CASSFGTGFANVLTF.

The chain's CDR3 is CASSSITRPDTQYF. CDR3 DNA sequence: TGCGCCAGCAGCTCCATAACTAGGCCAGATACGCAGTATTTT. The V gene is TRBV5-1, the J gene TRBJ2-3, with D possibly TRBD2 on 5 matching bases. With 3 bases removed from V and 4 bases from J, the gap between germline ends came to 12 bases. Per germline, CDR1 SGHRS and CDR2 YFSETQ. This CDR3 region has 14 residues.

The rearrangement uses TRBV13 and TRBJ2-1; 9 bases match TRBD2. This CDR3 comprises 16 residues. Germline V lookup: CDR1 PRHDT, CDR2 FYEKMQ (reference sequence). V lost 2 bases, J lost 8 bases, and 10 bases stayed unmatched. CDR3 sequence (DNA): TGTGCCAGCAGCTTATGGCTAGCGGGAACTATTTATGAGCAGTTCTTC. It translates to CASSLWLAGTIYEQFF.

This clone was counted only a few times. CDR3 region: CASSQGQVAEETQYF. The CDR3 region has the DNA TGTGCCAGCAGCCAAGGACAGGTCGCAGAAGAGACCCAGTACTTC. This rearrangement joins TRBV5-4 to TRBJ2-5; 7 bases map to TRBD1. The J segment lost 3 bases and the V segment lost 4 bases, leaving 9 bases of the junction unmatched. The CDR3 runs to 15 residues. Germline loops: CDR1 SGHNT, CDR2 YYREEE (reference sequence). Full variable domain (rest looked up from reference TRBV5-4 and TRBJ2-5): ETGVTQSPTHLIKTRGQQVTLRCSSQSGHNTVSWYQQALGQGPQFIFQYYREEENGRGNFPPRFSGLQFPNYSSELNVNALELDDSALYLCASSQGQVAEETQYFGPGTRLLVL.

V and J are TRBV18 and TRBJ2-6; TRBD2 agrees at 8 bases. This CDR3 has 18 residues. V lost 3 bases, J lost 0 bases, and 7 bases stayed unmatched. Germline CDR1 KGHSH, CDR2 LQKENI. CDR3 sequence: CASSPLAGGRSGANVLTF. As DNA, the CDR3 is TGTGCCAGCTCACCCCTCGCGGGAGGACGCTCTGGGGCCAACGTCCTGACTTTC.

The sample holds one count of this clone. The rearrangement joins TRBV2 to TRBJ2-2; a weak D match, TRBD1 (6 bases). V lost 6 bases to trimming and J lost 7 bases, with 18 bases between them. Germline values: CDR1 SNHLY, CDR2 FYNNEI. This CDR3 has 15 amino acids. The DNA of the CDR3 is TGTGCCAGCAGCCAGAGATGGGGGCAGGGCGGGGAGCTGTTTTTT. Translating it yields CASSQRWGQGGELFF. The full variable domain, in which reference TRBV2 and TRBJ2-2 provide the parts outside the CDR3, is EPEVTQTPSHQVTQMGQEVILRCVPISNHLYFYWYRQILGQKVEFLVSFYNNEISEKSEIFDDQFSVERPDGSNFTLKIRSTKLEDSAMYFCASSQRWGQGGELFFGEGSRLTVL.

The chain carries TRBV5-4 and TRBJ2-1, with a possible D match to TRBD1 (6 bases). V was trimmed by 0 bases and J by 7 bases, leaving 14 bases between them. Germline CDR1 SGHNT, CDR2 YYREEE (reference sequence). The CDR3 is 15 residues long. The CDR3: CASSLESGAANEQFF. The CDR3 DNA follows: TGTGCCAGCAGCTTGGAATCAGGGGCCGCGAATGAGCAGTTCTTC.

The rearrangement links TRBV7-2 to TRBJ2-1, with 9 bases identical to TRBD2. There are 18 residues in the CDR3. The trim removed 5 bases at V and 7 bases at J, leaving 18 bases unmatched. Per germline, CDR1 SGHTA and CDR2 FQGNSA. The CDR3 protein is CASSPDPPGSGSRNEQFF. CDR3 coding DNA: TGTGCCAGCAGCCCAGATCCCCCCGGTAGCGGGAGCAGGAATGAGCAGTTCTTC.

In nucleotides, the CDR3 is TGTGCCAGTAGTATAGGCGGGAGCCCTAACTATGGCTACACCTTC. Protein product: CASSIGGSPNYGYTF. V gene TRBV19 combines with J gene TRBJ1-2; D is undetermined. Per the germline V gene, CDR1 is LNHDA and CDR2 is SQIVND (reference sequence). Trimming took 1 base from V and 0 from J, leaving 9 bases between them. This CDR3 comprises 15 residues.

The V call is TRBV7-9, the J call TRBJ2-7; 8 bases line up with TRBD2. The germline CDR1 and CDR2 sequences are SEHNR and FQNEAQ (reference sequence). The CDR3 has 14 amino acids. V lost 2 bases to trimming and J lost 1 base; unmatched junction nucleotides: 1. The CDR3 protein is CASSLTGGSYEQYF. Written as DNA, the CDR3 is TGTGCCAGCAGCTTAACGGGAGGGTCCTACGAGCAGTACTTC.

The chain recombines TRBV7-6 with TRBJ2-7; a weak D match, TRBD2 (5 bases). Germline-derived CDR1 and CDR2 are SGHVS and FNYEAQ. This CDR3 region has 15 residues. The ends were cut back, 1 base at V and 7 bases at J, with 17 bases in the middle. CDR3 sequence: CASSLGSSSALEQYF. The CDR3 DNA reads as TGTGCCAGCAGCTTAGGATCTAGCTCAGCCCTAGAGCAGTACTTC.

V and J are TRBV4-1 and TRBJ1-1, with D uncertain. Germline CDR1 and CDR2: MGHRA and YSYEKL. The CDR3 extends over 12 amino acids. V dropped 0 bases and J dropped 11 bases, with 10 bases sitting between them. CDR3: CASSQERGCAFF. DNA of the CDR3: TGCGCCAGCAGCCAAGAAAGAGGATGTGCTTTCTTT.

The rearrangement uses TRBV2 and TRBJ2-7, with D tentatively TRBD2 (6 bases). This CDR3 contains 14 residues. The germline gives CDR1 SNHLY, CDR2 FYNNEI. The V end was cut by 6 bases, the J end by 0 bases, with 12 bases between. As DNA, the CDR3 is TGTGCCAGCAGCCGGGAGCCGAGCTCCTACGAGCAGTACTTC. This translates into CASSREPSSYEQYF.

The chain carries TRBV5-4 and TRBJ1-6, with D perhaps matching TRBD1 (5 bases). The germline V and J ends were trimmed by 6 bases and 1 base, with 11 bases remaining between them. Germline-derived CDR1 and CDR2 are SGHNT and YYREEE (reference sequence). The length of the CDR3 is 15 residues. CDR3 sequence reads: CASTRGGSYNSPLHF. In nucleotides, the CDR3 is TGTGCCAGCACCCGGGGGGGATCCTATAATTCACCCCTCCACTTT.

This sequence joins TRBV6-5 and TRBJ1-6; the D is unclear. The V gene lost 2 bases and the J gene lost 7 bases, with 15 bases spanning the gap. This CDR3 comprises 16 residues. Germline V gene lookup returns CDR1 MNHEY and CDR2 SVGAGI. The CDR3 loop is CASSYLRAGSNSPLHF. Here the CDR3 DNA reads TGTGCCAGCAGTTACCTAAGGGCGGGCTCCAATTCACCCCTCCACTTT.